This TCR beta chain came from a study of OX40 agonist ivuxolimab in advanced cancers. Assay: immunoSEQ multiplex PCR; the TCRdb copy retains only in-frame clones and omits some. The data contain more than 50,000 clones, roughly nine tenths of them singletons. With V trimmed by 3 bases and J by 4 bases, 7 bases remained unmatched. Looked up from germline, CDR1 is LNHNV and CDR2 is YYDKDF (reference sequence). This CDR3 is 17 amino acids long. V gene TRBV15 combines with J gene TRBJ2-1; 12 positions match TRBD2. The origin of this receptor is an adult with an advanced solid tumor such as melanoma, head and neck, liver or kidney cancer. The material sequenced was CD4+ or CD8+ T cells sorted from blood, taken in a trial of the OX40 agonist ivuxolimab. CDR3 protein: CATSSHLAGGIYNEQFF. The CDR3 DNA follows: TGTGCCACCAGCAGTCATCTAGCGGGAGGGATATACAATGAGCAGTTCTTC.